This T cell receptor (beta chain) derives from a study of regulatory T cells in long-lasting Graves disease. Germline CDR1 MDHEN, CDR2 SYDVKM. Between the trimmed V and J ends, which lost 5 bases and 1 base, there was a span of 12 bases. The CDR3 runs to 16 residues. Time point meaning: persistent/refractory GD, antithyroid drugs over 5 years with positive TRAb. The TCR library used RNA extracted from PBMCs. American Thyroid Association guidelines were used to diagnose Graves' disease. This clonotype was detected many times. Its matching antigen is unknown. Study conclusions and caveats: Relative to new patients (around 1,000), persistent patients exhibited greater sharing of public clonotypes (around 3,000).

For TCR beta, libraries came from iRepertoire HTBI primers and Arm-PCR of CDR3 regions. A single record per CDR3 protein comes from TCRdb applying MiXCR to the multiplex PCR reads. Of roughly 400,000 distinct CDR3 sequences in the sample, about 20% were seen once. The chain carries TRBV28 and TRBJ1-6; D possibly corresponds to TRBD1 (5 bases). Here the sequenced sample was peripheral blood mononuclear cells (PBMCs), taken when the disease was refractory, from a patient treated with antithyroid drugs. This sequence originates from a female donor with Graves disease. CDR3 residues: CASSGGGKSYNSPLHF. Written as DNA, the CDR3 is TGTGCCAGCAGTGGGGGAGGGAAGTCCTATAATTCACCCCTCCACTTT. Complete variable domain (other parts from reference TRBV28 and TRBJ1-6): DVKVTQSSRYLVKRTGEKVFLECVQDMDHENMFWYRQDPGLGLRLIYFSYDVKMKEKGDIPEGYSVSREKKERFSLILESASTNQTSMYLCASSGGGKSYNSPLHFGNGTRLTVT.